This TCR beta chain comes out of a study of blood T cell repertoires in COVID-19. Losses at the gene ends were 6 bases for V and 0 bases for J; bases not matched to a gene: 0. This CDR3 is 15 amino acids long. Germline V lookup: CDR1 SGHAT, CDR2 FQNNGV. Some clones are missing from TCRdb's copy, which holds only in-frame ones; the method was immunoSEQ multiplex PCR. The sample lists over 250,000 clones; approximately 89% were seen once. This clone was seen a single time. Two consecutive negative NP/OP PCR tests, clearance, or resolved symptoms defined Cohort 3 recovery. The source is a woman under 30 who had recovered from COVID-19. Sequences were obtained from PBMCs or T cells enriched from blood (not recorded which). V usage is TRBV11-2 and J usage is TRBJ2-1, with TRBD2 matching over 12 bases. In nucleotides, the CDR3 is TGTGCCAGCAGGGGACTAGCGGGCTCCTACAATGAGCAGTTCTTC. Protein: CASRGLAGSYNEQFF.